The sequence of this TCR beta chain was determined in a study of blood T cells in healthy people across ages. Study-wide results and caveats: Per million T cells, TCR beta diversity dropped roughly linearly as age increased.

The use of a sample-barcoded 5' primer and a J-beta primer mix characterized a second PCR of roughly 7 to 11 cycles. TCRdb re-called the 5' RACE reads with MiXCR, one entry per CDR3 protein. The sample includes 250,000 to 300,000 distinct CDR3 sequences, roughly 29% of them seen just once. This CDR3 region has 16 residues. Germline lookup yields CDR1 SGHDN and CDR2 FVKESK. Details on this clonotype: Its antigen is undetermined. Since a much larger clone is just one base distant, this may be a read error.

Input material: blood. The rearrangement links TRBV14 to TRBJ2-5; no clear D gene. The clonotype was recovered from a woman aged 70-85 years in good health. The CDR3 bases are TGTGCCAACAGCCGCCCAAAAAGGGATCTTCAGGAGACCCAGTACTTC. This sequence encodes CANSRPKRDLQETQYF.